Listed below are T cell receptor beta chains from one sample, sequenced in a study of immune heterogeneity within non-small cell lung tumors. TCRdb independently ran MiXCR on the multiplex PCR reads; one entry per CDR3 protein. The sample lists thousands of distinct CDR3 sequences; roughly a fifth were seen once. Sequences were obtained from lung tumor tissue. The receptors stem from a man in his 60s with non-small cell lung cancer. Both conserved end residues are part of each CDR3. A D gene is named only where the DNA matches it firmly. The listing skips clone size in some rows; elsewhere it reads once, few, many or a size class.

abundance	v_gene	d_gene	j_gene	CDR3nt	CDR3aa
-	TRBV5-6	-	TRBJ2-1	TGTGCCACCACCCGAACCGGGGGCTCCTACAATGAGCAGTTCTTC	CATTRTGGSYNEQFF
-	TRBV3-1	-	TRBJ1-2	TGTGCCAGCAGCCAAAGGGGGATTTTTGGCTATACCTTC	CASSQRGIFGYTF
many	TRBV3-1	-	TRBJ1-4	TGTGCCAGCAGCCAGCGATCACGTTATGAAAAACTGTTTTTT	CASSQRSRYEKLFF
-	TRBV3-1	-	TRBJ2-4	TGTGCCAGCAGACACCTAGAAGCCAAAAACATTCAGTACTTC	CASRHLEAKNIQYF
-	TRBV4-2	-	TRBJ2-3	TGTGCCAGCAGCCAAGATATAACCCGGGATACGCAGTATTTT	CASSQDITRDTQYF
medium-sized	TRBV6-1	TRBD1	TRBJ1-6	TGTGCCAGCACTTACCGGGACAGGGATTCACCCCTCCACTTT	CASTYRDRDSPLHF
medium-sized	TRBV11-2	TRBD2	TRBJ2-3	TGTGCCAGCAGCCCTGGGACTAGCGGGAGGCCGGGCACAGATACGCAGTATTTT	CASSPGTSGRPGTDTQYF
medium-sized	TRBV6-1	-	TRBJ2-1	TGTGCCAGCAACCCTGGATTTGTAGGGTCAGTACATGAGCAGTTCTTC	CASNPGFVGSVHEQFF
-	TRBV5-1	-	TRBJ2-2	TGCGCCAGCAGCTTGGCCTTAGGGTTCTGGAAGACCGGGGAGCTGTTTTTT	CASSLALGFWKTGELFF
medium-sized	TRBV5-1	-	TRBJ2-3	TGCGCCAGCAGCTTTCAGGATCCGCACACAGATACGCAGTATTTT	CASSFQDPHTDTQYF
medium-sized	TRBV18	TRBD1	TRBJ2-3	TGTGCCAGCTCAGCCGGGACAGGCACAGATACGCAGTATTTT	CASSAGTGTDTQYF
-	TRBV11-1	-	TRBJ1-1	TGTGCCAGCAGACTCGAATGGTGGGGGAACACTGAAGCTTTCTTT	CASRLEWWGNTEAFF
medium-sized	TRBV2	TRBD2	TRBJ2-7	TGTGCCAGCAGAATGGCGGGAGGGACCTACGAGCAGTACTTC	CASRMAGGTYEQYF
medium-sized	TRBV3-1	-	TRBJ2-3	TGTGCCAGCAGCCACTCGGATACGCAGTATTTT	CASSHSDTQYF
many	TRBV4-2	-	TRBJ2-1	TGTGCCACCCGATCCGGGACAGGGGAAGAAGCGGGAGGTGAGCAGTTCTTC	CATRSGTGEEAGGEQFF
medium-sized	TRBV28	-	TRBJ2-7	TGTGCCAGCAGCCAGGCCGTGGTGGAGGGGGAGTTAGGCTACGAGCAGTACTTC	CASSQAVVEGELGYEQYF
medium-sized	TRBV24-1	TRBD1	TRBJ2-7	TGTGCCACCAGTGATATCGAGGACAGGTTTGACGAGCAGTACTTC	CATSDIEDRFDEQYF
medium-sized	TRBV7-9	-	TRBJ2-3	TGTGCCAGCAGTCTTACCCTACTTGAAACTTCTGGCACAGATACGCAGTATTTT	CASSLTLLETSGTDTQYF
hyperexpanded	TRBV10-3	-	TRBJ2-2	TGTGCCATCAGTGAGTCGATCAGCGGGGAGCTGTTTTTT	CAISESISGELFF
-	TRBV6-2/TRBV6-3	-	TRBJ2-7	TGTGCCACCAAAGTTACCAAGGTGGGCCTAACGTACGAGCAGTACTTC	CATKVTKVGLTYEQYF
medium-sized	TRBV12-3/TRBV12-4	TRBD1	TRBJ1-3	TGTGCCAGCAGCACAGGGGTAAACACCATATATTTT	CASSTGVNTIYF
medium-sized	TRBV6-1	TRBD1	TRBJ2-2	TGTGCCAGCAGCGAGCAGGGGGCAAGCACCGGGGAGCTGTTTTTT	CASSEQGASTGELFF
medium-sized	TRBV6-5	TRBD1	TRBJ1-4	TGTGCCAGCAGTTACTCCTCAGGGGGCGGGGGGGAAAAACTGTTTTTT	CASSYSSGGGGEKLFF
medium-sized	TRBV20-1	-	TRBJ2-7	TGCAGGGCCCGTCCGCCAGGGTCCTACGAGCAGTACTTC	CRARPPGSYEQYF
many	TRBV3-1	TRBD2	TRBJ2-7	TGTGCCAGCAGCCGATCGGGAGGCCCCTACGAGCAGTACTTC	CASSRSGGPYEQYF
medium-sized	TRBV30	-	TRBJ1-5	TGTGCCTGGAGCATGGACATGAGGGACAATCAGCCCCAGCATTTT	CAWSMDMRDNQPQHF
once	TRBV15	-	TRBJ1-4	TGTGCCACCAGCAGAGTCGGGGGGATCGGTGAAAAACTGTTTTTT	CATSRVGGIGEKLFF
-	TRBV15	-	TRBJ1-1	TGTGCCACCAGCAGAGATCAAGGGGCAACTAGGGAAGCTTTCTTT	CATSRDQGATREAFF
many	TRBV5-1	TRBD2	TRBJ2-2	TGCGCCAGCAGCTTGGGCCTAGCGGGAGGTCCCGGGGAGCTGTTTTTT	CASSLGLAGGPGELFF